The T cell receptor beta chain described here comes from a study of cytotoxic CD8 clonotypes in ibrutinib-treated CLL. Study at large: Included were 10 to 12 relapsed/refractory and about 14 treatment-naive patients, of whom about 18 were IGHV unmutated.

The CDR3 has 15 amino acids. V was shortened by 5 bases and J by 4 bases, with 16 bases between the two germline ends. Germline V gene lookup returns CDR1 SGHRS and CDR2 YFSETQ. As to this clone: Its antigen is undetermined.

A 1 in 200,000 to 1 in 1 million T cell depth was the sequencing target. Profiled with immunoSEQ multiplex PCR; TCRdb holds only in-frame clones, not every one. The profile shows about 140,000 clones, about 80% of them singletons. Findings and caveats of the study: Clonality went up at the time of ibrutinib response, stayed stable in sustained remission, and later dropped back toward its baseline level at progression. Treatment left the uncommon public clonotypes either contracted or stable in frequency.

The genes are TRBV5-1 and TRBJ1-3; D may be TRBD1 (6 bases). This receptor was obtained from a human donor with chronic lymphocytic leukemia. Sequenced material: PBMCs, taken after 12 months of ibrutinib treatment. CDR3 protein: CASSREGTPGNTIYF. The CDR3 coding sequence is TGCGCCAGCAGTCGGGAGGGGACACCGGGAAACACCATATATTTT.